Shown below are 3 T cell receptor beta chains from a single sample sequenced in a study of early T cells in non-severe SARS-CoV-2 infection. One entry per CDR3 protein results from TCRdb running MiXCR on the 5' RACE reads. The sample records around 71,000 distinct CDR3 sequences, 10% being singletons. The starting material was whole blood, obtained at baseline. Every receptor here comes from an adult who was a healthcare worker with PCR-confirmed SARS-CoV-2 infection or an uninfected control (not recorded which).

This clonotype was recorded a few times. The chain combines TRBV20-1 with TRBJ2-1, with 10 bases lining up with TRBD2. The CDR3 totals 15 residues. The germline gives CDR1 DFQATT, CDR2 SNEGSKA (reference sequence). V was clipped by 5 bases and J by 8 bases; unmatched bases: 12. In DNA, the CDR3 is TGCAGTGCTGCGCCACCTAGCGGGAGTTTGTATGAGCAGTTCTTC. Its protein product is CSAAPPSGSLYEQFF.

This clonotype was found many times. The V and J genes are TRBV5-5 and TRBJ2-3; 8 bases are shared with TRBD2. V was clipped by 0 bases and J by 4 bases; unmatched bases: 10. Germline CDR1 and CDR2: SGHKS and YYEKEE (reference sequence). This CDR3 region has 17 residues. The CDR3 DNA is TGTGCCAGCAGCTTGGCCCCGGGGGGGGGTACATCAGATACGCAGTATTTT. Amino acid sequence: CASSLAPGGGTSDTQYF.

The CDR3 DNA reads as TGTGCCAGCAGTGACGGGAGTCCTTCCTACAATGAGCAGTTCTTC. This codes for CASSDGSPSYNEQFF. V and J are TRBV6-4 and TRBJ2-1; D is perhaps TRBD2 (5 bases). This CDR3 contains 15 residues. In germline, CDR1 is MRHNA, CDR2 SNTAGT. The germline V and J ends were trimmed by 2 bases and 1 base, with 9 bases remaining between them.